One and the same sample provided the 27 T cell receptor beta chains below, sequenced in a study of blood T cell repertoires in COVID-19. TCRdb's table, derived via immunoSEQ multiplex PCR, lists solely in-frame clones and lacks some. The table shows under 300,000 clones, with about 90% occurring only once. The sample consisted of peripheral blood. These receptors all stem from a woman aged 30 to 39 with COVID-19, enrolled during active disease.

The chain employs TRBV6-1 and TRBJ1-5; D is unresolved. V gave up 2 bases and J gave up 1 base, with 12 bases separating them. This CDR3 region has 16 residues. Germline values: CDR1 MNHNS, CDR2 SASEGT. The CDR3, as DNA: TGTGCCAGCAGTGAATATTCGGGGTACAGCAATCAGCCCCAGCATTTT. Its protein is CASSEYSGYSNQPQHF.

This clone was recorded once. The CDR3 is CATSDLRDRGGEQYF. The CDR3 DNA reads TGTGCCACCAGTGATTTGCGAGACAGGGGGGGCGAGCAGTACTTC. The chain is built from TRBV24-1 and TRBJ2-7, with 9 bases matching TRBD1. Germline-derived CDR1 and CDR2 are KGHDR and SFDVKD. The CDR3 spans 15 residues. Losses at the gene ends were 0 bases for V and 6 bases for J; bases not matched to a gene: 5.

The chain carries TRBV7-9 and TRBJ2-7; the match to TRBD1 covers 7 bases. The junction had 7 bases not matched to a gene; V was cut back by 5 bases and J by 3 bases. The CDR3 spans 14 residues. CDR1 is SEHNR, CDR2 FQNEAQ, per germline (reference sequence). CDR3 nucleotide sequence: TGTGCCAGCAGCCCGGGACAGATATTCTACGAGCAGTACTTC. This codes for CASSPGQIFYEQYF.

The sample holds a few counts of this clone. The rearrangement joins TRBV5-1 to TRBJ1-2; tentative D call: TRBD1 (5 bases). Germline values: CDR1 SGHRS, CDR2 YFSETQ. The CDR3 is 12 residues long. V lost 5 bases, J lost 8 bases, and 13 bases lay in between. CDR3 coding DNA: TGCGCCAGCAGAAGGGACGCGGGAGGCTACACCTTC. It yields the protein CASRRDAGGYTF.

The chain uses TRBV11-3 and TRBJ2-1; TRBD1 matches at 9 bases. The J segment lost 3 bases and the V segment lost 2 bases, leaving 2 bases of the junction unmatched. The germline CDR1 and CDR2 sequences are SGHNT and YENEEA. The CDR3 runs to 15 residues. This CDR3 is CASSLRTGDYNEQFF. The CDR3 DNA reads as TGTGCCAGCAGCTTAAGGACAGGGGACTACAATGAGCAGTTCTTC. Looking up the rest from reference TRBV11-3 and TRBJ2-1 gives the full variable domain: EAGVVQSPRYKIIEKKQPVAFWCNPISGHNTLYWYLQNLGQGPELLIRYENEEAVDDSQLPKDRFSAERLKGVDSTLKIQPAELGDSAVYLCASSLRTGDYNEQFFGPGTRLTVL.

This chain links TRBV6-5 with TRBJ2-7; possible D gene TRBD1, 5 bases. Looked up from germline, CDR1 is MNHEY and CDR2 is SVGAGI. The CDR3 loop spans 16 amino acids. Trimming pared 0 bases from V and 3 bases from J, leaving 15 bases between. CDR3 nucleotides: TGTGCCAGCAGTTACTCGACGGCAGGGTCCCACTACGAGCAGTACTTC. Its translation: CASSYSTAGSHYEQYF.

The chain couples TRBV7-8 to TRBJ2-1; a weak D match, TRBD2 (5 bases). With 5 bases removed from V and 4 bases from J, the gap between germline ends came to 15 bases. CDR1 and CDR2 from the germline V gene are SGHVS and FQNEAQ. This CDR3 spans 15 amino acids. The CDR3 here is CASSADSFDYNEQFF. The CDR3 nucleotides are TGTGCCAGCAGCGCGGACTCGTTCGATTACAATGAGCAGTTCTTC. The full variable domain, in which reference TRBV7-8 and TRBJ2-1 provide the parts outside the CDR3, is GAGVSQSPRYKVAKRGQDVALRCDPISGHVSLFWYQQALGQGPEFLTYFQNEAQLDKSGLPSDRFFAERPEGSVSTLKIQRTQQEDSAVYLCASSADSFDYNEQFFGPGTRLTVL.

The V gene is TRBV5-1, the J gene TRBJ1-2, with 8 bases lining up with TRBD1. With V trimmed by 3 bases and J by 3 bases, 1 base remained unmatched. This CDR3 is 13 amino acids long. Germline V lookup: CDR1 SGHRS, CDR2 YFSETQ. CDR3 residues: CASSWDRYYGYTF. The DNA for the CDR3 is TGCGCCAGCAGCTGGGACAGGTACTATGGCTACACCTTC.

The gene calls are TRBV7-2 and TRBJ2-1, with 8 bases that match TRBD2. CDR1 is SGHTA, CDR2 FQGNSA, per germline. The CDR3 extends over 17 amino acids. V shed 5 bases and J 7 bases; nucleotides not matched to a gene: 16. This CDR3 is CASSPNRGGGRGNEQFF. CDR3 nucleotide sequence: TGTGCCAGCAGCCCCAACCGTGGCGGGGGGCGGGGAAATGAGCAGTTCTTC. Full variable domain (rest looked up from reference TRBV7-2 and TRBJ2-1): GAGVSQSPSNKVTEKGKDVELRCDPISGHTALYWYRQSLGQGLEFLIYFQGNSAPDKSGLPSDRFSAERTGGSVSTLTIQRTQQEDSAVYLCASSPNRGGGRGNEQFFGPGTRLTVL.

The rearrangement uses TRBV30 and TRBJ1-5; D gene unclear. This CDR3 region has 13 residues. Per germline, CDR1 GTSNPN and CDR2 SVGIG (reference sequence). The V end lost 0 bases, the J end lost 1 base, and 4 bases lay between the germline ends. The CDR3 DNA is TGTGCCTGGAGTGTACGGAGCAATCAGCCCCAGCATTTT. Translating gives CAWSVRSNQPQHF.

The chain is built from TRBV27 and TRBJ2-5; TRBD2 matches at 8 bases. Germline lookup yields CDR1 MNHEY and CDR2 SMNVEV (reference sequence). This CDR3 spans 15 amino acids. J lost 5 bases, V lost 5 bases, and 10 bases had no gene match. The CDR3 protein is CASSPSGGRGETQYF. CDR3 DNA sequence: TGTGCCAGCAGTCCCAGCGGGGGCCGGGGGGAGACCCAGTACTTC.

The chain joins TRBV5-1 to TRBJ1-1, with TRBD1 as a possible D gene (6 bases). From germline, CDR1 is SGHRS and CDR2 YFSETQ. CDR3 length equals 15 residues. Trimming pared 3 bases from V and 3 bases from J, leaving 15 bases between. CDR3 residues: CASSYFQGRDTEAFF. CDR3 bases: TGCGCCAGCAGCTACTTTCAGGGGAGGGACACTGAAGCTTTCTTT.

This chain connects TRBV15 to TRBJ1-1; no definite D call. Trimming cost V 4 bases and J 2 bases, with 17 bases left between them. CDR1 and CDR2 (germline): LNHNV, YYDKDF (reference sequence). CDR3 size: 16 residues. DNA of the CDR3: TGTGCCACCAGCATCACCCGGGCCGAGGGCAACACTGAAGCTTTCTTT. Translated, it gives CATSITRAEGNTEAFF.

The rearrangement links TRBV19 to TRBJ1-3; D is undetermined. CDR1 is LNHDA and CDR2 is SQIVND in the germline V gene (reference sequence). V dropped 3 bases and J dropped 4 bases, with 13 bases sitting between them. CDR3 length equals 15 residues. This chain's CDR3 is CASSIMSGTGNTIYF. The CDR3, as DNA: TGTGCCAGTAGTATTATGTCAGGAACGGGAAACACCATATATTTT.

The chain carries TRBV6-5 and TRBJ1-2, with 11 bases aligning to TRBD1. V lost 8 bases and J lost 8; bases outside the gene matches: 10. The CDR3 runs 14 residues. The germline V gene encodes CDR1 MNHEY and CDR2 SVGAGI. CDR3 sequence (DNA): TGTGCCAGCCGTAAGGGGGACAGGGGGTTCGGCTACACCTTC. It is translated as CASRKGDRGFGYTF.

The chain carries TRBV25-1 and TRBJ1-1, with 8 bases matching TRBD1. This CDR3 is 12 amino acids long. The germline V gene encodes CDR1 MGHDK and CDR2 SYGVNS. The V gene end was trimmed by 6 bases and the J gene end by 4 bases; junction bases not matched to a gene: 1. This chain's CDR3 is CASSDRGTEAFF. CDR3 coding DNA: TGTGCCAGCAGCGACAGGGGCACTGAAGCTTTCTTT.

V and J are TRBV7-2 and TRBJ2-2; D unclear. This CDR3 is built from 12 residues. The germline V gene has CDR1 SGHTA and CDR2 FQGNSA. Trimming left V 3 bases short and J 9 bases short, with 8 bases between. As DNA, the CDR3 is TGTGCCAGCAGCTTCGAGCCCTGGGAGCTGTTTTTT. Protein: CASSFEPWELFF.

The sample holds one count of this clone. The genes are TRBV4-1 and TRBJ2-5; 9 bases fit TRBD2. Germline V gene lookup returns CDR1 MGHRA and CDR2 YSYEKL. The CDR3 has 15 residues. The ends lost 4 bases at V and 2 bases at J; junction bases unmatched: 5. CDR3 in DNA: TGCGCCAGCAGCCGACTAGCGGTCCTTCAAGAGACCCAGTACTTC. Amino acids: CASSRLAVLQETQYF.

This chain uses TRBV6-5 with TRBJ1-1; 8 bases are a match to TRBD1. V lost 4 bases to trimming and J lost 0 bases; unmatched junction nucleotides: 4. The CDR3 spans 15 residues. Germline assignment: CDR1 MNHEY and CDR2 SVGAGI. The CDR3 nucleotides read TGTGCCAGCAGTTCCCAGACAGGGGTGAACACTGAAGCTTTCTTT. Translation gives CASSSQTGVNTEAFF.

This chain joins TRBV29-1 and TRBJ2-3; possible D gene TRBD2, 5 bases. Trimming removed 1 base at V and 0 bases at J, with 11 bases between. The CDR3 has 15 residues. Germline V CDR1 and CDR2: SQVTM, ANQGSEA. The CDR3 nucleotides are TGCAGCGTTGAAGGTAGCGCAACTAGCACAGATACGCAGTATTTT. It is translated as CSVEGSATSTDTQYF.

Here the CDR3 reads CASSLGTGGMDEQYF. In DNA form, the CDR3 reads TGTGCCAGCAGTCTAGGGACAGGGGGCATGGACGAGCAGTACTTC. The chain recombines TRBV28 with TRBJ2-7; 12 positions agree with TRBD1. Germline-derived CDR1 and CDR2 are MDHEN and SYDVKM. The CDR3 is made up of 15 amino acids. The J segment lost 5 bases and the V segment lost 5 bases, leaving 7 bases of the junction unmatched.

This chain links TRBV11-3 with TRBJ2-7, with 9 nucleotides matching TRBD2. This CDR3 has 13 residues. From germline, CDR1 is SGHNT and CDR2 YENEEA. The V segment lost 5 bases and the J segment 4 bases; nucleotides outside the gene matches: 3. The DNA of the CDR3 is TGTGCCAGCAGCCAGCGGGGGGAATACGAGCAGTACTTC. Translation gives CASSQRGEYEQYF.

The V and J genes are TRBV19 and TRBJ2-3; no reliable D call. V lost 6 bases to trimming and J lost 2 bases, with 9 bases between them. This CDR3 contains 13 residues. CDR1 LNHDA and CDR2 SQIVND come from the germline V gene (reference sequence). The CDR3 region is CASRLSNTDTQYF. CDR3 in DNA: TGTGCCAGTAGGCTATCCAACACAGATACGCAGTATTTT.

The CDR3 region is CAISERGTGTYEQYF. The CDR3 region has the DNA TGTGCCATCAGTGAGCGTGGGACAGGGACCTACGAGCAGTACTTC. The rearrangement uses TRBV10-3 and TRBJ2-7; 9 nucleotides line up with TRBD1. The CDR3 is made up of 15 amino acids. Trimming took 2 bases from V and 2 from J; bases not matched to a gene: 4. Germline lookup yields CDR1 ENHRY and CDR2 SYGVKD.

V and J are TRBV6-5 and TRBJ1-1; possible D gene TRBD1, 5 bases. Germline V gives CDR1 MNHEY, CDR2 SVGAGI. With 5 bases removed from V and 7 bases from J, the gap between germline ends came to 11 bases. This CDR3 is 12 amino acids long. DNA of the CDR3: TGTGCCAGCAGTCTTAGCACAGGTGAAGCTTTCTTT. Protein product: CASSLSTGEAFF.

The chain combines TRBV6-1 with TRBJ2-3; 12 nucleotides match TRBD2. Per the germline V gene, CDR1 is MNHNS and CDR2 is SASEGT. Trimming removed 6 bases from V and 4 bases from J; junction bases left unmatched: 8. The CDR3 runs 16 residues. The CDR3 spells CASRETSGGFADTQYF. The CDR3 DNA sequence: TGTGCCAGCAGAGAAACTAGCGGGGGGTTTGCAGATACGCAGTATTTT.

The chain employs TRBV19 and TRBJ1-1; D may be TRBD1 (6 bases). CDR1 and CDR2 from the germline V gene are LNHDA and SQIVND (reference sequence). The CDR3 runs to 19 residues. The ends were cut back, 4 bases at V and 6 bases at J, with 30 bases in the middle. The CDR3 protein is CASSKRARGAGVSSAEAFF. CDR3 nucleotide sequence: TGTGCCAGTAGTAAACGAGCACGAGGGGCAGGGGTTTCCTCGGCTGAAGCTTTCTTT. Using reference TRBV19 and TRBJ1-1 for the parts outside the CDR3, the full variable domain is DGGITQSPKYLFRKEGQNVTLSCEQNLNHDAMYWYRQDPGQGLRLIYYSQIVNDFQKGDIAEGYSVSREKKESFPLTVTSAQKNPTAFYLCASSKRARGAGVSSAEAFFGQGTRLTVV.